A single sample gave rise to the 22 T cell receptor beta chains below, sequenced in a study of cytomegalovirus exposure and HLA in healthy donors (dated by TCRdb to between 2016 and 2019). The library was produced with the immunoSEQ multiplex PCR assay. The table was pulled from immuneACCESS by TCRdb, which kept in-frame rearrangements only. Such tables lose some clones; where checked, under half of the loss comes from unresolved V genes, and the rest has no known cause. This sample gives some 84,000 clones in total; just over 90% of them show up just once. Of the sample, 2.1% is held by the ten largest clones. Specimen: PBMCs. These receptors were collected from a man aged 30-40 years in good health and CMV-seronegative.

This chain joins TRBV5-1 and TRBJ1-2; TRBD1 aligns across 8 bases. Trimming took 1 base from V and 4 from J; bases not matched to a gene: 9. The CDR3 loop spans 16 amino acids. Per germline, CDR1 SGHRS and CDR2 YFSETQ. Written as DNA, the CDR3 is TGCGCCAGCAGCTTGAATAGTCAGGGGGCAGGCTATGGCTACACCTTC. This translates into CASSLNSQGAGYGYTF.

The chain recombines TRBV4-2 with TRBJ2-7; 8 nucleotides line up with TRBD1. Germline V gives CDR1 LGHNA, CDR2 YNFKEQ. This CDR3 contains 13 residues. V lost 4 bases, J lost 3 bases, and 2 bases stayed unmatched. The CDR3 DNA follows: TGTGCCAGCAGCCCTGACAGGGGCTACGAGCAGTACTTC. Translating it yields CASSPDRGYEQYF.

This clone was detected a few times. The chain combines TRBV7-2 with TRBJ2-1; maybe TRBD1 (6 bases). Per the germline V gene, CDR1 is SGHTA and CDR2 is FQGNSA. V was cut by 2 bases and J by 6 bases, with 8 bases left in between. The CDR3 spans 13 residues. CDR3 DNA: TGTGCCAGCAGCTTATCCAGGGGCAATGAGCAGTTCTTC. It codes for CASSLSRGNEQFF.

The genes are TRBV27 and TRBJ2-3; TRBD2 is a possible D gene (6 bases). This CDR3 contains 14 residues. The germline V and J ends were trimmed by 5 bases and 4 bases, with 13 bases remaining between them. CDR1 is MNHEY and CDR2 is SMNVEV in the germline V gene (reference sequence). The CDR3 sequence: CASSQGGDPDTQYF. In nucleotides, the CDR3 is TGTGCCAGCAGTCAAGGCGGGGACCCAGATACGCAGTATTTT.

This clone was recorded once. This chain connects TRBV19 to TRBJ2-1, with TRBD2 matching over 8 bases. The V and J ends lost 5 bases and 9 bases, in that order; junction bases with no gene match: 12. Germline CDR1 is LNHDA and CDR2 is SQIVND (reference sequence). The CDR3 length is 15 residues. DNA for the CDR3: TGTGCCAGTAGTTCCGCCGGGACTAGGCTGGGTGAGCAGTTCTTC. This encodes CASSSAGTRLGEQFF.

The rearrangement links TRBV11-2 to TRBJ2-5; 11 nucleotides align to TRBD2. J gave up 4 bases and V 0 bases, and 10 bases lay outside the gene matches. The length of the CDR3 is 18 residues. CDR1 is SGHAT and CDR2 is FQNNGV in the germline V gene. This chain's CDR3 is CASSLDLVTSGSRETQYF. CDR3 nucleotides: TGTGCCAGCAGCTTAGATTTGGTAACTAGCGGGAGTCGAGAGACCCAGTACTTC. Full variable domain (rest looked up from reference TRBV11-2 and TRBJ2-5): EAGVAQSPRYKIIEKRQSVAFWCNPISGHATLYWYQQILGQGPKLLIQFQNNGVVDDSQLPKDRFSAERLKGVDSTLKIQPAKLEDSAVYLCASSLDLVTSGSRETQYFGPGTRLLVL.

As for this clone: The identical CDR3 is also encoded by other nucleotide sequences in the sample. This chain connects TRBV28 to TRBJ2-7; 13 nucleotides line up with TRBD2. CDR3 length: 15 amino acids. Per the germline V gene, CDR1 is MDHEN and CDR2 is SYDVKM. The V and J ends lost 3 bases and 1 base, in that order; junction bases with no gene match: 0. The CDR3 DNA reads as TGTGCCAGCAGTTTGGGACTAGCGGGGTCCTACGAGCAGTACTTC. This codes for CASSLGLAGSYEQYF.

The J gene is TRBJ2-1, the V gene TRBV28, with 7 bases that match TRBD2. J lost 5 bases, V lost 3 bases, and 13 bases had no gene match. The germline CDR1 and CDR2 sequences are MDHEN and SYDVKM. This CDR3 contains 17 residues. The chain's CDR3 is CASSFGFGPGRNNEQFF. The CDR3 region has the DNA TGTGCCAGCAGTTTTGGTTTTGGGCCCGGGAGGAACAATGAGCAGTTCTTC.

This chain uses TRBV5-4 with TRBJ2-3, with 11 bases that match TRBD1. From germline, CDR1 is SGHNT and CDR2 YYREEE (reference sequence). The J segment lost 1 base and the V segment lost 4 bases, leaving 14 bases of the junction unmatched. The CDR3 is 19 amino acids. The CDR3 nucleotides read TGTGCCAGCAGCACTACCGGGACAGGGGGGTCTACTGGCACAGATACGCAGTATTTT. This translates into CASSTTGTGGSTGTDTQYF.

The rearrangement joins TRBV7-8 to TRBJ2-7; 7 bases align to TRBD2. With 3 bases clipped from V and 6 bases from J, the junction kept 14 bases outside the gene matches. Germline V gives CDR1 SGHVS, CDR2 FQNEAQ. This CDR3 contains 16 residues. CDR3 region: CASSLPRGDTLREQYF. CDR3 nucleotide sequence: TGTGCCAGCAGCTTGCCCCGGGGGGATACCCTACGCGAGCAGTACTTC.

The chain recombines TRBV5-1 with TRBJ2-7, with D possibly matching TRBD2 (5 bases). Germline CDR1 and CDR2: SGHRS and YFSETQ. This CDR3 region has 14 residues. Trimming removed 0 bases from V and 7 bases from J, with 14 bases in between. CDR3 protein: CASSLVQRSGEQYF. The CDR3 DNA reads TGCGCCAGCAGCTTGGTGCAGCGCTCGGGGGAGCAGTACTTC.

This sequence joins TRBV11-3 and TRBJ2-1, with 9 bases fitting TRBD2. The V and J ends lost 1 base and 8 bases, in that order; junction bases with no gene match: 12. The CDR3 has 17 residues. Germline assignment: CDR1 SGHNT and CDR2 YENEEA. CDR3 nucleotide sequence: TGTGCCAGCAGCTTAGCAGGCGGGGGGGCATTTGAATATGAGCAGTTCTTC. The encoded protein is CASSLAGGGAFEYEQFF.

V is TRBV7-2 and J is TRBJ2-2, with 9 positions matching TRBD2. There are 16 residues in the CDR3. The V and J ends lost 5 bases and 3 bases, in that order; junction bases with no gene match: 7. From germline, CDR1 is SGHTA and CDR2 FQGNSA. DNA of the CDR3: TGTGCCAGCAGCACTCGACTAGCGGATTACACCGGGGAGCTGTTTTTT. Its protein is CASSTRLADYTGELFF. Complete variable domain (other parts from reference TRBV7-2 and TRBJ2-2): GAGVSQSPSNKVTEKGKDVELRCDPISGHTALYWYRQSLGQGLEFLIYFQGNSAPDKSGLPSDRFSAERTGGSVSTLTIQRTQQEDSAVYLCASSTRLADYTGELFFGEGSRLTVL.

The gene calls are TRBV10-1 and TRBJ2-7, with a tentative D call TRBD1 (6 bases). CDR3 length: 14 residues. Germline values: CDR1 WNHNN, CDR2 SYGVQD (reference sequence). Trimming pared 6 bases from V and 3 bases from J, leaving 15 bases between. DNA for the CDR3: TGCGCCAGCAGCCCACCGGGACACGTCTACGAGCAGTACTTC. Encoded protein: CASSPPGHVYEQYF.

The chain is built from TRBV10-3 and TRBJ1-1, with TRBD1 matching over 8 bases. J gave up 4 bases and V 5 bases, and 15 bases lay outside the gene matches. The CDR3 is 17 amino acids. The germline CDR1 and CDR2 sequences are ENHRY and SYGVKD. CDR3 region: CAISFASGGAGFTEAFF. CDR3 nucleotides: TGTGCCATCAGTTTCGCGTCAGGGGGCGCAGGGTTCACTGAAGCTTTCTTT.

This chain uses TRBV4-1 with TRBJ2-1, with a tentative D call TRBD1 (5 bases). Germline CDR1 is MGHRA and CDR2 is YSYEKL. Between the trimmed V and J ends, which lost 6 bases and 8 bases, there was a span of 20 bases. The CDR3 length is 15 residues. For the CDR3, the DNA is TGCGCCAGCAGAAAAGGAACAGGTTTTTTCGATGAGCAGTTCTTC. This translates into CASRKGTGFFDEQFF.

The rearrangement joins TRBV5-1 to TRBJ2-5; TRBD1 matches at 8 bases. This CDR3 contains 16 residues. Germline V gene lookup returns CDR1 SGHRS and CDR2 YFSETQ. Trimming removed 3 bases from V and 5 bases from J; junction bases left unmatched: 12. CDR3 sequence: CASSSHSGGWGETQYF. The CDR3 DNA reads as TGCGCCAGCAGCTCTCATTCAGGGGGCTGGGGGGAGACCCAGTACTTC.

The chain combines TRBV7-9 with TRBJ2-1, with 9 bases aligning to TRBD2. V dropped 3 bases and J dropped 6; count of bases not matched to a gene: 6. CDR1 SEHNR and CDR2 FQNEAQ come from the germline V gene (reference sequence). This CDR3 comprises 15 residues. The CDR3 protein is CASSFVGGGGNEQFF. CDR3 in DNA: TGTGCCAGCAGCTTTGTGGGCGGGGGGGGCAATGAGCAGTTCTTC.

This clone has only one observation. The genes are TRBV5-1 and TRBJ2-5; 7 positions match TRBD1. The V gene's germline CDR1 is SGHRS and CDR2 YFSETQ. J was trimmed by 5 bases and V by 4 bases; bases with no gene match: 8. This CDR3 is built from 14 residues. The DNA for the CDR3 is TGCGCCAGCAGCCCTTCGACAGGGTTGGAGACCCAGTACTTC. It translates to CASSPSTGLETQYF.

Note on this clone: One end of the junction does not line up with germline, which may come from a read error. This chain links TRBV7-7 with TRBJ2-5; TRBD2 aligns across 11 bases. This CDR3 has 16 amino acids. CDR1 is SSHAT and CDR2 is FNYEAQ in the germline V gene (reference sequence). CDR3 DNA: TGTGCTAGCAGCTTAACGGGACTAGCGGTGGAAGAGACCCAGTACTTC. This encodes CASSLTGLAVEETQYF.

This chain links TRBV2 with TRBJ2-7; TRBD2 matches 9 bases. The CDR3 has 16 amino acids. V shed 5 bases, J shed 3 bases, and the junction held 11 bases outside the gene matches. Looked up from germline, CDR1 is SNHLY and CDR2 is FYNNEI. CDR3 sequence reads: CASSLEPGLAIYEQYF. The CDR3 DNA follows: TGTGCCAGCAGTCTAGAACCGGGACTAGCCATCTACGAGCAGTACTTC. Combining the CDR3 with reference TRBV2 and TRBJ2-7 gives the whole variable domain EPEVTQTPSHQVTQMGQEVILRCVPISNHLYFYWYRQILGQKVEFLVSFYNNEISEKSEIFDDQFSVERPDGSNFTLKIRSTKLEDSAMYFCASSLEPGLAIYEQYFGPGTRLTVT.

CDR3: CASSQVGTSGGLDEQFF. The DNA of the CDR3 is TGTGCCAGCAGCCAAGTTGGGACTAGCGGGGGGTTAGATGAGCAGTTCTTC. The J gene is TRBJ2-1, the V gene TRBV4-2; TRBD2 matches 15 bases. J gave up 8 bases and V 1 base, and 6 bases lay outside the gene matches. Germline CDR1 and CDR2: LGHNA and YNFKEQ. This CDR3 has 17 amino acids.